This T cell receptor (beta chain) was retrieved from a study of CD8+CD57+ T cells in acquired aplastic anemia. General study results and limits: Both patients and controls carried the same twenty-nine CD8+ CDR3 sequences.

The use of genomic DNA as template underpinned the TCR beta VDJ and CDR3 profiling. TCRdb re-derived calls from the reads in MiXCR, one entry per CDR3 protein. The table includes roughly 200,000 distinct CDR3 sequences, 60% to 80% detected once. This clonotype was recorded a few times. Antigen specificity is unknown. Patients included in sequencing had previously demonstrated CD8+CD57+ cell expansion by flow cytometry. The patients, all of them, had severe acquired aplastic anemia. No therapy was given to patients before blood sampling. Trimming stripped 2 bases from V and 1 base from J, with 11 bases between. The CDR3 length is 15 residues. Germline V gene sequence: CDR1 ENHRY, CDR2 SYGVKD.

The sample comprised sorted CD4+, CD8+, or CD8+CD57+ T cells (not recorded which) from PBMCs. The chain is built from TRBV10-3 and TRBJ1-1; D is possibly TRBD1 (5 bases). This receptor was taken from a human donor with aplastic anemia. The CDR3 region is CAISEGWQGNTEAFF. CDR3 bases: TGTGCCATCAGTGAGGGCTGGCAGGGGAACACTGAAGCTTTCTTT.